The 28 T cell receptor beta chains below were found in one sample sequenced in a study of blood T cell repertoires in COVID-19. Using immunoSEQ multiplex PCR, the repertoire was profiled, and TCRdb retains in-frame clones only, with some absent. The sample has approximately 290,000 clones, 89% seen once. Sequenced material: peripheral blood. All receptors derive from a woman in her thirties with COVID-19, enrolled during active disease.

The V gene is TRBV20-1, the J gene TRBJ1-6, with D perhaps matching TRBD1 (6 bases). This CDR3 contains 14 residues. The germline CDR1 and CDR2 sequences are DFQATT and SNEGSKA (reference sequence). V was clipped by 3 bases and J by 6 bases, with 12 bases between them. CDR3 sequence: CSASGGASNSPLHF. Written as DNA, the CDR3 is TGCAGTGCTAGTGGGGGCGCTTCTAATTCACCCCTCCACTTT.

The V and J genes are TRBV7-9 and TRBJ2-1; TRBD2 aligns across 7 bases. The trim removed 1 base at V and 5 bases at J, leaving 8 bases unmatched. The CDR3 has 16 amino acids. CDR1 is SEHNR, CDR2 FQNEAQ, per germline (reference sequence). CDR3 nucleotide sequence: TGTGCCAGCAGCTTAGTTGGTCGGGGGGACCACAATGAGCAGTTCTTC. It specifies CASSLVGRGDHNEQFF.

The gene calls are TRBV3-1 (or the pseudogene TRBV3-2) and TRBJ1-1, with TRBD1 as a possible D gene (5 bases). The CDR3 loop spans 11 amino acids. Between the trimmed V and J ends, which lost 5 bases and 11 bases, there was a span of 12 bases. Germline V gene sequence: CDR1 LGHDT, CDR2 YNNKEL (reference sequence). CDR3: CASSSRQWAFF. CDR3 DNA sequence: TGTGCCAGCAGCTCCCGACAGTGGGCTTTCTTT.

This chain uses TRBV6-6 with TRBJ1-2; the match to TRBD1 covers 8 bases. Germline trimming cut 6 bases from V and 7 bases from J; bases unmatched to any gene: 7. The CDR3 length is 13 residues. Germline V gene lookup returns CDR1 MNHNY and CDR2 SVGAGI (reference sequence). CDR3 residues: CASRTTGGSGYTF. The CDR3 DNA follows: TGTGCCAGCAGAACCACAGGGGGTAGTGGCTACACCTTC.

This clone was seen a handful of times. The rearrangement uses TRBV5-6 and TRBJ1-2, with D tentatively TRBD1 (6 bases). This CDR3 is 13 amino acids long. V lost 2 bases, J lost 5 bases, and 10 bases lay in between. The germline gives CDR1 SGHDT, CDR2 YYEEEE. The CDR3 region is CASSFGQPYGYTF. In DNA form, the CDR3 reads TGTGCCAGCAGCTTCGGACAGCCATATGGCTACACCTTC. Full variable domain (remainder filled in from reference TRBV5-6 and TRBJ1-2): DAGVTQSPTHLIKTRGQQVTLRCSPKSGHDTVSWYQQALGQGPQFIFQYYEEEERQRGNFPDRFSGHQFPNYSSELNVNALLLGDSALYLCASSFGQPYGYTFGSGTRLTVV.

This clone was counted a single time. The V gene is TRBV15, the J gene TRBJ2-2; 7 nucleotides match TRBD2. The CDR3 spans 20 residues. Trimming took 0 bases from V and 2 from J; bases not matched to a gene: 15. Germline values: CDR1 LNHNV, CDR2 YYDKDF (reference sequence). In DNA, the CDR3 is TGTGCCACCAGCAGAGATCCGTCTCAAGCGGGGTATCCCAACACCGGGGAGCTGTTTTTT. Protein: CATSRDPSQAGYPNTGELFF. The full variable domain, with the rest looked up from reference TRBV15 and TRBJ2-2, is DAMVIQNPRYQVTQFGKPVTLSCSQTLNHNVMYWYQQKSSQAPKLLFHYYDKDFNNEADTPDNFQSRRPNTSFCFLDIRSPGLGDTAMYLCATSRDPSQAGYPNTGELFFGEGSRLTVL.

V gene TRBV6-6 combines with J gene TRBJ1-2; TRBD1 matches at 9 bases. The CDR3 extends over 15 amino acids. CDR1 is MNHNY, CDR2 SVGAGI, per germline (reference sequence). Losses at the gene ends were 4 bases for V and 4 bases for J; bases not matched to a gene: 7. This chain's CDR3 is CASSLDRGRPYGYTF. The CDR3 region has the DNA TGTGCCAGCAGTTTGGACAGGGGAAGACCCTATGGCTACACCTTC.

The rearrangement uses TRBV5-1 and TRBJ2-7; a possible D gene is TRBD1 (6 bases). The CDR3 spans 16 residues. Germline CDR1 SGHRS, CDR2 YFSETQ. Trimming cost V 3 bases and J 4 bases, with 20 bases left between them. CDR3 sequence: CASSWGPVGELYEQYF. CDR3 coding DNA: TGCGCCAGCAGCTGGGGGCCGGTGGGGGAGTTATACGAGCAGTACTTC.

The rearrangement links TRBV2 to TRBJ1-2, with a possible D match to TRBD1 (6 bases). CDR1 is SNHLY, CDR2 FYNNEI, per germline. The CDR3 is 12 residues long. With 7 bases removed from V and 5 bases from J, the gap between germline ends came to 11 bases. This chain's CDR3 is CASKGDLYGYTF. For the CDR3, the DNA is TGTGCCAGCAAGGGGGACCTTTATGGCTACACCTTC.

The chain carries TRBV11-3 and TRBJ2-5, with D uncertain. Trimming cost V 2 bases and J 3 bases, with 7 bases left between them. The germline gives CDR1 SGHNT, CDR2 YENEEA. The CDR3 extends over 13 amino acids. The CDR3 DNA reads as TGTGCCAGCAGCTTAATGGCGGAAGAGACCCAGTACTTC. Amino acid sequence: CASSLMAEETQYF.

The genes are TRBV9 and TRBJ2-5, with TRBD2 identical over 11 bases. The germline CDR1 and CDR2 sequences are SGDLS and YYNGEE. V lost 2 bases to trimming and J lost 5 bases; unmatched junction nucleotides: 5. The CDR3 loop spans 15 amino acids. The CDR3 sequence: CASSVSGGALETQYF. The CDR3 DNA reads TGTGCCAGCAGCGTTAGCGGGGGGGCCCTCGAGACCCAGTACTTC.

V and J are TRBV29-1 and TRBJ2-5, with D perhaps matching TRBD2 (6 bases). This CDR3 is built from 15 residues. Germline-derived CDR1 and CDR2 are SQVTM and ANQGSEA. The V end lost 4 bases, the J end lost 4 bases, and 19 bases lay between the germline ends. This chain's CDR3 is CSVADRARGGETQYF. The CDR3 DNA follows: TGCAGCGTTGCAGACCGGGCCCGGGGAGGAGAGACCCAGTACTTC.

V usage is TRBV19 and J usage is TRBJ1-2; tentatively, D is TRBD1 (5 bases). The CDR3 runs to 13 residues. Looked up from germline, CDR1 is LNHDA and CDR2 is SQIVND (reference sequence). The ends were cut back, 7 bases at V and 2 bases at J, with 11 bases in the middle. The CDR3, as DNA: TGTGCCAGTACAAGTGGGGGGAACTATGGCTACACCTTC. Amino acid sequence: CASTSGGNYGYTF.

This chain joins TRBV6-5 and TRBJ2-1; D might be TRBD2 (6 bases). CDR3 length: 15 amino acids. Trimming took 7 bases from V and 0 from J, leaving 13 bases between them. CDR1 MNHEY and CDR2 SVGAGI come from the germline V gene. The CDR3 here is CASIAGRSSYNEQFF. The CDR3 DNA sequence: TGTGCCAGCATTGCGGGACGGAGCTCCTACAATGAGCAGTTCTTC.

This chain links TRBV24-1 with TRBJ1-2, with D possibly matching TRBD1 (5 bases). The CDR3 loop spans 15 amino acids. With 7 bases removed from V and 4 bases from J, the gap between germline ends came to 18 bases. CDR1 is KGHDR, CDR2 SFDVKD, per germline. The CDR3 DNA reads TGTGCCACCAGCTCCGGGACTGGAGGCCGCTATGGCTACACCTTC. Its protein is CATSSGTGGRYGYTF.

The chain joins TRBV10-3 to TRBJ1-2; the D gene is possibly TRBD1 (6 bases). Germline V gives CDR1 ENHRY, CDR2 SYGVKD. V shed 11 bases and J shed 5 bases, with 18 bases lying between them. This CDR3 is built from 13 residues. CDR3 protein: CAVKQGDGYGYTF. The CDR3 DNA reads as TGTGCCGTAAAACAGGGAGACGGTTATGGCTACACCTTC.

Notes on this clone: At the DNA level, this CDR3 is encoded by other sequences in the same sample as well. The rearrangement uses TRBV5-1 and TRBJ2-1, with D maybe TRBD2 (5 bases). Germline loops: CDR1 SGHRS, CDR2 YFSETQ. V dropped 4 bases and J dropped 4 bases, with 9 bases sitting between them. The CDR3 has 13 amino acids. CDR3 nucleotides: TGCGCCAGCAGCCCCGGCGGGTACAATGAGCAGTTCTTC. Translating gives CASSPGGYNEQFF. Full variable domain (outside the CDR3, taken from reference TRBV5-1 and TRBJ2-1): KAGVTQTPRYLIKTRGQQVTLSCSPISGHRSVSWYQQTPGQGLQFLFEYFSETQRNKGNFPGRFSGRQFSNSRSEMNVSTLELGDSALYLCASSPGGYNEQFFGPGTRLTVL.

The V gene is TRBV30, the J gene TRBJ1-1; 10 bases are shared with TRBD1. The V segment lost 0 bases and the J segment 10 bases; nucleotides outside the gene matches: 20. The germline V gene encodes CDR1 GTSNPN and CDR2 SVGIG (reference sequence). This CDR3 is 18 amino acids long. The CDR3 protein is CAWSVKVGDRGFGLGAFF. In DNA form, the CDR3 reads TGTGCCTGGAGTGTAAAGGTGGGGGACAGGGGATTCGGGCTGGGAGCTTTCTTT.

V usage is TRBV6-1 and J usage is TRBJ2-2; 10 positions match TRBD2. Germline-derived CDR1 and CDR2 are MNHNS and SASEGT. The CDR3 totals 18 residues. Trimming removed 4 bases from V and 0 bases from J; junction bases left unmatched: 8. DNA of the CDR3: TGTGCCAGCAGTGGGCTTCTGAGCGGGGGGGCGAACACCGGGGAGCTGTTTTTT. This gives the protein CASSGLLSGGANTGELFF.

The chain couples TRBV2 to TRBJ2-1; 10 bases map to TRBD2. The CDR3 loop spans 17 amino acids. Per the germline V gene, CDR1 is SNHLY and CDR2 is FYNNEI. Trimming took 1 base from V and 6 from J; bases not matched to a gene: 9. The CDR3 sequence: CASSEDLYGLAVNEQFF. The CDR3 bases are TGTGCCAGCAGTGAAGACCTCTATGGACTAGCGGTCAATGAGCAGTTCTTC.

The chain has TRBV25-1 and TRBJ2-1; TRBD1 matches 10 bases. This CDR3 region has 16 residues. The germline CDR1 and CDR2 sequences are MGHDK and SYGVNS. With V trimmed by 4 bases and J by 2 bases, 5 bases remained unmatched. The CDR3 region is CASSVRDRGPYNEQFF. The DNA of the CDR3 is TGTGCCAGCAGTGTCCGAGACAGGGGGCCCTACAATGAGCAGTTCTTC.

This clone was detected once. Other nucleotide sequences from this sample produce the same CDR3. The chain employs TRBV18 and TRBJ1-2; D gene uncertain. V was pared by 1 base and J by 5 bases, with 5 bases between. This CDR3 comprises 12 residues. Germline V CDR1 and CDR2: KGHSH, LQKENI. In nucleotides, the CDR3 is TGTGCCAGCTCACCACAGCTTTATGGCTACACCTTC. Translated: CASSPQLYGYTF. Full variable domain (missing parts from reference TRBV18 and TRBJ1-2): NAGVMQNPRHLVRRRGQEARLRCSPMKGHSHVYWYRQLPEEGLKFMVYLQKENIIDESGMPKERFSAEFPKEGPSILRIQQVVRGDSAAYFCASSPQLYGYTFGSGTRLTVV.

The chain links TRBV5-4 to TRBJ2-7; D is ambiguous. V lost 4 bases and J 7 bases, leaving 9 bases between the germline ends. CDR3 size: 11 residues. Germline CDR1 and CDR2: SGHNT and YYREEE (reference sequence). For the CDR3, the DNA is TGTGCCAGCAGCCGCCGAGGTGAGCAGTACTTC. It specifies CASSRRGEQYF.

The chain is built from TRBV12-3 or TRBV12-4 and TRBJ1-2; TRBD1 is a possible D gene (5 bases). The CDR3 extends over 13 amino acids. Between the trimmed V and J ends, which lost 2 bases and 5 bases, there was a span of 9 bases. In nucleotides, the CDR3 is TGTGCCAGCAGTTTAACCAGGGCTTATGGCTACACCTTC. Its protein product is CASSLTRAYGYTF.

This sequence joins TRBV29-1 and TRBJ1-5; 7 nucleotides match TRBD1. Per germline, CDR1 SQVTM and CDR2 ANQGSEA. V lost 4 bases to trimming and J lost 0 bases; unmatched junction nucleotides: 9. The CDR3 contains 16 residues. CDR3 loop: CSVGDSRDNSNQPQHF. The DNA of the CDR3 is TGCAGCGTTGGGGACAGTCGCGATAATAGCAATCAGCCCCAGCATTTT.

A remark on this clone: Other DNA sequences from this sample encode an identical CDR3 as well. This chain links TRBV9 with TRBJ2-7, with 13 bases matching TRBD2. The CDR3 has 14 amino acids. Germline values: CDR1 SGDLS, CDR2 YYNGEE. Unmatched junction bases numbered 0, after V lost 2 bases and J lost 4 bases. The CDR3 DNA follows: TGTGCCAGCAGCGTGGGACTAGCGGGGTACGAGCAGTACTTC. Amino acid sequence: CASSVGLAGYEQYF.

The chain joins TRBV7-9 to TRBJ2-3; 11 nucleotides align to TRBD2. The CDR3 loop spans 18 amino acids. J was trimmed by 2 bases and V by 2 bases; bases with no gene match: 9. The germline gives CDR1 SEHNR, CDR2 FQNEAQ (reference sequence). The CDR3 here is CASSLTPLAGVNTDTQYF. In DNA, the CDR3 is TGTGCCAGCAGCTTAACACCACTAGCGGGGGTTAACACAGATACGCAGTATTTT.

This chain uses TRBV6-5 with TRBJ1-5; 8 nucleotides align to TRBD1. This CDR3 has 14 amino acids. The V and J ends lost 4 bases and 3 bases, in that order; junction bases with no gene match: 2. The germline gives CDR1 MNHEY, CDR2 SVGAGI. CDR3 sequence reads: CASSLTGDNQPQHF. CDR3 DNA sequence: TGTGCCAGCAGTTTGACAGGGGACAATCAGCCCCAGCATTTT.